A selection of T cell receptor beta chains follows, all from one sample in a study of blood T cell repertoires in COVID-19. Sequencing used immunoSEQ multiplex PCR; TCRdb keeps in-frame clones, though not all of them. The sample comprises about 99,000 clones, 70% to 90% of which are singletons, and around 3.1% rests with the top ten. Sequenced sample: peripheral blood. These receptors were taken from a man in his fifties in a cohort sampled during active COVID-19. CDR3s include the opening cysteine and the closing phenylalanine or tryptophan. The D gene is left open where the match is weak. Rows give clone size only sometimes, using once, few, many, or a class for an expanded clone.

v_gene	j_gene	d_gene	abundance	CDR3nt	CDR3aa
TRBV19	TRBJ1-4	TRBD1	once	TGTGCCAGCAAAACCACCGGGACAGGCCGCGAAAAACTGTTTTTT	CASKTTGTGREKLFF
TRBV7-2	TRBJ1-1	TRBD1	NA	TGTGCCAGCAGCAAACAGGGGAGAGACACTGAAGCTTTCTTT	CASSKQGRDTEAFF
TRBV5-6	TRBJ1-5	TRBD1	NA	TGTGCCAGCAGCAGGGGACAGTACAATCAGCCCCAGCATTTT	CASSRGQYNQPQHF
TRBV6-1	TRBJ2-2	TRBD1	NA	TGTGCCAGCAGTGAAGCGATCAGGGGGCCCGGGGAGCTGTTTTTT	CASSEAIRGPGELFF
TRBV28	TRBJ2-2	NA	NA	TGTGCCAGCAGTCTGGGGGGATGGGTGACCGGGGAGCTGTTTTTT	CASSLGGWVTGELFF
TRBV2	TRBJ2-1	NA	NA	TGTGCCAGCAGTAGATCGGTTGGCAATGAGCAGTTCTTC	CASSRSVGNEQFF
TRBV7-2	TRBJ2-1	NA	once	TGTGCCAGCAGCTTAGCGCTCGGACTACAATACAATGAGCAGTTCTTC	CASSLALGLQYNEQFF
TRBV5-1	TRBJ1-6	TRBD1	NA	TGCGCCAGCAGCTCTGACAGGGATAATTCACCCCTCCACTTT	CASSSDRDNSPLHF
TRBV9	TRBJ1-1	NA	NA	TGTGCCAGCAGCGTAGTGCTAACGAACACTGAAGCTTTCTTT	CASSVVLTNTEAFF
TRBV5-1	TRBJ1-2	NA	NA	TGCGCCAGCAGCTCCCTCGGGGAATCTAACTATGGCTACACCTTC	CASSSLGESNYGYTF
TRBV7-2	TRBJ2-3	TRBD2	NA	TGTGCCAGCAGCTCCCCCTCCTGGGCGGGGGGGCTGGCAGCAGATACGCAGTATTTT	CASSSPSWAGGLAADTQYF
TRBV5-1	TRBJ1-1	NA	NA	TGCGCCAGCAGCCCGGGACATAATTTGGGCACTGAAGCTTTCTTT	CASSPGHNLGTEAFF
TRBV6-5	TRBJ1-6	TRBD1	once	TGTGCCAGCAGCCTAGACAGGGTAGCTTCACCCCTCCACTTT	CASSLDRVASPLHF
TRBV4-1	TRBJ2-6	NA	NA	TGCGCCAGCAGCCAAGTGGGACAAGCTGGGGCCAACGTCCTGACTTTC	CASSQVGQAGANVLTF
TRBV7-2	TRBJ1-2	TRBD1	NA	TGTGCCAGCAGCTTACCCGACAGGGGCAGGGATGGCTACACCTTC	CASSLPDRGRDGYTF
TRBV7-8	TRBJ2-1	TRBD1	NA	TGTGCCAGCAGCATCCGGGACAGATATTACAATGAGCAGTTCTTC	CASSIRDRYYNEQFF
TRBV7-2	TRBJ1-3	NA	once	TGTGCCAGCAGCCCCCTGGGAGCTGGAAACACCATATATTTT	CASSPLGAGNTIYF
TRBV7-2	TRBJ2-3	NA	NA	TGTGCCAGCAGCTTAGTATACACAGATACGCAGTATTTT	CASSLVYTDTQYF
TRBV27	TRBJ2-1	TRBD2	NA	TGTGCCAGCAGTCCATTTGGCAGGGAGGGCAATGAGCAGTTCTTC	CASSPFGREGNEQFF
TRBV2	TRBJ1-1	TRBD1	once	TGTGCCAGCAGGGACAGGAAACCATTGAACACTGAAGCTTTCTTT	CASRDRKPLNTEAFF
TRBV6-5	TRBJ1-4	NA	NA	TGTGCCAGCAGTTACTCCCAGGGCGTTTCTAATGAAAAACTGTTTTTT	CASSYSQGVSNEKLFF
TRBV2	TRBJ2-4	NA	NA	TGTGCCAGCACCCGAGACACCCTAGCCAAAAACATTCAGTACTTC	CASTRDTLAKNIQYF
TRBV5-6	TRBJ2-3	TRBD2	NA	TGTGCCAGCAGCTTGTTCGCTAGCGGGCGCAGCACAGATACGCAGTATTTT	CASSLFASGRSTDTQYF
TRBV27	TRBJ2-3	TRBD2	NA	TGTGCCAGCTCGTCGGGACTAGGCCTCACAGATACGCAGTATTTT	CASSSGLGLTDTQYF
TRBV29-1	TRBJ1-1	NA	NA	TGCAGCGTTGAAAGGAGGGCCGACACTGAAGCTTTCTTT	CSVERRADTEAFF
TRBV19	TRBJ2-3	NA	NA	TGTGCCAGTAGTATGACCGGGACAACCGGCGGGGGAGGGACAGATACGCAGTATTTT	CASSMTGTTGGGGTDTQYF
TRBV7-8	TRBJ1-2	TRBD1	NA	TGTGCCAGCAGCTTAGCGGGGACAGGGACTAACTATGGCTACACCTTC	CASSLAGTGTNYGYTF
TRBV18	TRBJ2-1	NA	NA	TGTGCCAGCTCAAAACGGGGAGACGGTGAGCAGTTCTTC	CASSKRGDGEQFF
TRBV15	TRBJ2-3	NA	NA	TGTGCCACCAGCAGAGAGCCAGGGGATACGCAGTATTTT	CATSREPGDTQYF
TRBV2	TRBJ1-1	NA	few	TGTGCCAGCTTACATGACCGGGACTTATTCACTGAAGCTTTCTTT	CASLHDRDLFTEAFF
TRBV4-1	TRBJ2-3	TRBD1	NA	TGCGCCAGCAGCCAAACCCAGGGACAGGGATTATTGGATACGCAGTATTTT	CASSQTQGQGLLDTQYF
TRBV19	TRBJ2-3	TRBD1	NA	TGTGCCAGTAGTATAGGACAGGGGTGGACAGATACGCAGTATTTT	CASSIGQGWTDTQYF
TRBV7-2	TRBJ1-1	TRBD1	NA	TGTGCCAGCAGCCGTGACAGGGTTCAGGCTGAAGCTTTCTTT	CASSRDRVQAEAFF
TRBV19	TRBJ1-1	NA	NA	TGTGCCAGTATCGGCCAGGGGAACGAAGCTTTCTTT	CASIGQGNEAFF
TRBV18	TRBJ2-5	TRBD2	NA	TGTGCCAGCTCACCCCTTAGCGGGGGCGAAGAGACCCAGTACTTC	CASSPLSGGEETQYF
TRBV18	TRBJ2-3	NA	NA	TGTGCCAGCTCACCACCGAACAGGGGCACAGATACGCAGTATTTT	CASSPPNRGTDTQYF
TRBV5-6	TRBJ1-2	TRBD1	once	TGTGCCAGCACCGCAGGGGGTTTCCGTGGCTACACCTTC	CASTAGGFRGYTF
TRBV18	TRBJ1-6	TRBD1	few	TGTGCCAGCTCACCTGAGGGACAGGGGATTTCACCCCTCCACTTT	CASSPEGQGISPLHF